A selection of T cell receptor beta chains follows, all from one sample in a study of identical twins. Each CDR3 protein is one row after TCRdb ran MiXCR on the 5' RACE reads. This table holds around 250,000 distinct CDR3 sequences, about 8.3% found once. The data were also submitted as part of a second study, on yellow fever vaccine responses in identical twins.

Sequenced input: CD8+ T cells sorted from blood. These receptor sequences come from a woman aged 18-29 years in good health. The CDR3 runs from the conserved cysteine through the conserved F or W. Each record gives: V gene, J gene, clone size, D gene, CDR3 DNA, CDR3 protein. The D gene is left open where the match is weak. Expanded clones are given a class, and other clones once, few, many or no size at all.

TRBV29-1,TRBJ1-1,few,NA,TGCAGCGTCGTCAGGGGCGAGGCTTTCTTT,CSVVRGEAFF
TRBV28,TRBJ2-2,few,NA,TGTGCCAGCAGTTTATATCGGCTAGTGGACACCGGGGAGCTGTTTTTT,CASSLYRLVDTGELFF
TRBV27,TRBJ2-3,NA,NA,TGTGCCAGCAGCCCCTTCGGCTTTCAAGCTAGCACAGATACGCAGTATTTT,CASSPFGFQASTDTQYF
TRBV5-1,TRBJ2-7,NA,NA,TGCGCCAGCAGCTTGGGGGGTGCCCAGTACTACGAGCAGTACTTC,CASSLGGAQYYEQYF
TRBV7-9,TRBJ2-5,NA,TRBD1,TGTGCCAGCAGCGCAGGGGGCCAGGAGACCCAGTACTTC,CASSAGGQETQYF
TRBV7-9,TRBJ2-5,NA,NA,TGTGCCAGCAGCGGGAGGTCGGATGTAGAGACCCAGTACTTC,CASSGRSDVETQYF
TRBV4-3,TRBJ2-1,many,NA,TGCGCCAGCAGCCAAGAGCACCACAATGAGCAGTTCTTC,CASSQEHHNEQFF
TRBV29-1,TRBJ2-7,NA,NA,TGCAGCGTTGAGACGGGGGCCTCCTACGAGCAGTACTTC,CSVETGASYEQYF
TRBV10-3,TRBJ2-7,many,NA,TGTGCCATCAGTTGGGGAGAAGGGTACGAGCAGTACTTC,CAISWGEGYEQYF
TRBV3-1,TRBJ2-5,many,NA,TGTGCCAGCAGCCAAGTAGTCCCGGTGGAGACCCAGTACTTC,CASSQVVPVETQYF
TRBV29-1,TRBJ2-2,NA,NA,TGCAGCGTTTGGGGACAGAACACCGGGGAGCTGTTTTTT,CSVWGQNTGELFF
TRBV7-2,TRBJ2-5,NA,NA,TGTGCCAGCAGCCATGGGTTGGGGCAAGGTCAAGAGACCCAGTACTTC,CASSHGLGQGQETQYF
TRBV18,TRBJ2-2,NA,NA,TGTGCCAGCTCACCCAACACGGGACCTTCGAACACCGGGGAGCTGTTTTTT,CASSPNTGPSNTGELFF
TRBV24-1,TRBJ2-5,NA,NA,TGTGCCACCAGTGACTCGTTTTCCGGGACAACTTTACAAGAGACCCAGTACTTC,CATSDSFSGTTLQETQYF
TRBV28,TRBJ1-1,many,NA,TGTGCCAGCAGTTTAGCAGGGGCCTTCGGCCTAATGAACACTGAAGCTTTCTTT,CASSLAGAFGLMNTEAFF
TRBV4-3,TRBJ2-7,few,NA,TGCGCCAGCAGCCAAGATCTAAGGATGGGAATGGGTTACGAGCAGTACTTC,CASSQDLRMGMGYEQYF
TRBV6-2/TRBV6-3,TRBJ2-1,NA,TRBD2,TGTGCCAGCAGTTACCTCAGCGGGGACTACAATGAGCAGTTCTTC,CASSYLSGDYNEQFF
TRBV7-6,TRBJ2-1,NA,TRBD2,TGTGCCAGCAGCTTAGGCGGCACCTTAGCGGGTACCTCCTACAATGAGCAGTTCTTC,CASSLGGTLAGTSYNEQFF
TRBV27,TRBJ2-1,few,NA,TGTGCCAGCAGTTTATCGCAGACGAATGAGCAGTTCTTC,CASSLSQTNEQFF
TRBV7-8,TRBJ1-5,few,TRBD1,TGTGCCAGCAGCTGGACAGGGGACAATCAGCCCCAGCATTTT,CASSWTGDNQPQHF
TRBV12-3/TRBV12-4,TRBJ2-7,many,TRBD1,TGTGCCAGCAGTTTCAGGGGGCCCTCCTACGAGCAGTACTTC,CASSFRGPSYEQYF
TRBV25-1,TRBJ2-1,many,NA,TGTGCCAGCAGTGCAGGCGGGGTGGATGAGCAGTTCTTC,CASSAGGVDEQFF
TRBV11-1,TRBJ2-1,many,TRBD2,TGTGCCAGCAGGATCGGGACTAGCGGGGGATATCTCTCCTACAATGAGCAGTTCTTC,CASRIGTSGGYLSYNEQFF
TRBV7-9,TRBJ2-1,few,NA,TGTGCCACCGCACCTCCCGTCTTGTCCTACAATGAGCAGTTCTTC,CATAPPVLSYNEQFF
TRBV25-1,TRBJ2-3,NA,NA,TGTGCCAGCAGTACGCCCGGGACAATCACAGATACGCAGTATTTT,CASSTPGTITDTQYF
TRBV4-2,TRBJ2-1,many,NA,TGTGCCAGCAGCCAACCGGGCAATGAGCAGTTCTTC,CASSQPGNEQFF
TRBV6-2/TRBV6-3,TRBJ2-1,NA,TRBD1,TGTGCCAGCACCACCGGGACAGGGGGTGGAAATGAGCAGTTCTTC,CASTTGTGGGNEQFF
TRBV4-2,TRBJ2-3,many,TRBD2,TGTGCCAGCAGCCAAGACCCACTAGCGGGGACAGATACGCAGTATTTT,CASSQDPLAGTDTQYF
TRBV7-6,TRBJ2-3,NA,TRBD2,TGTGCCAGCAGCTGGGATAGCGGGGGAACAGATACGCAGTATTTT,CASSWDSGGTDTQYF
TRBV27,TRBJ2-2,few,NA,TGTGCCAGCAGTCCAACCGGGACTGGAAACACCGGGGAGCTGTTTTTT,CASSPTGTGNTGELFF
TRBV20-1,TRBJ2-7,NA,NA,TGCAGTGCTTCCTCCCGACTAGACAGTACCTACGAGCAGTACTTC,CSASSRLDSTYEQYF
TRBV4-1,TRBJ2-7,NA,TRBD2,TGCGCCAGCAGACCCGATCCGGGACTAGAGGGGGATAGGGAGCAGTACTTC,CASRPDPGLEGDREQYF
TRBV5-8,TRBJ1-5,few,NA,TGTGCCAGCATCCCGACAGATAGCAATCAGCCCCAGCATTTT,CASIPTDSNQPQHF